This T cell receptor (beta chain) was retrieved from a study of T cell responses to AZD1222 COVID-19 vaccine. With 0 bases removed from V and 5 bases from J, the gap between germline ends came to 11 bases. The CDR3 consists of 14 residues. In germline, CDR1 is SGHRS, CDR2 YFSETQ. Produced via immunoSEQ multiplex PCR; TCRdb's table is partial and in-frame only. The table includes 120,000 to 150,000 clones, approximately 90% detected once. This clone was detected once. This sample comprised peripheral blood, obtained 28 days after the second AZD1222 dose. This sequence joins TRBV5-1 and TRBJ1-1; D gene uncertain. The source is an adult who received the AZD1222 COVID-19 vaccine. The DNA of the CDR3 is TGCGCCAGCAGCTTGGAGCCCCAAGCGACTGAAGCTTTCTTT. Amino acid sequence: CASSLEPQATEAFF.